The sequence of this T cell receptor beta chain was determined in a study of OX40 agonist ivuxolimab in advanced cancers. Study-level background: Ivuxolimab is an agonistic anti-OX40 (CD134) antibody, and patients were treated with it. Partial responses were observed in three patients, of whom one had hepatocellular carcinoma and two had cutaneous melanoma.

Only a few counts were recorded for this clone. Its antigen is unidentified. Germline-derived CDR1 and CDR2 are MNHEY and SVGAGI. V shed 2 bases and J 9 bases; nucleotides not matched to a gene: 5. There are 14 residues in the CDR3. Sequencing used immunoSEQ multiplex PCR; TCRdb keeps in-frame clones, though not all of them. Altogether 50,000 to 70,000 clones are present, over 65% being singletons, with the ten largest covering 2.5% to 4%. The study's findings and limits: Low normalized clonal expansion also occurred in some nonresponding patients. With doses of 0.1 to 3.0 mg/kg, CD4+ and CD8+ blood T cells had undergone clonal expansion by week 6.

The material sequenced was CD4+ or CD8+ T cells sorted from blood, taken in a trial of the OX40 agonist ivuxolimab. J is TRBJ2-1 and V is TRBV6-5, with TRBD2 identical over 9 bases. This TCR was recovered from an adult with an advanced solid tumor such as melanoma, head and neck, liver or kidney cancer. The CDR3 nucleotides read TGTGCCAGCAGTTACGGCGGGGGGGAATTTGAGCAGTTCTTC. It yields the protein CASSYGGGEFEQFF.